This TCR beta chain stems from a study of response to subunit inactivated influenza vaccine. MiXCR was run by TCRdb on the RT-PCR reads, yielding one entry per CDR3 protein. Here the sample spans about 520,000 distinct CDR3 sequences, about 25% being singletons. The length of the CDR3 is 15 residues. Germline V gives CDR1 MNHEY, CDR2 SVGEGT. Deletions cut 0 bases from V and 5 bases from J, with 13 bases between. The TCR was taken from a man aged 50 to 59 who received an inactivated influenza vaccine. The sample in question was CD4+ T cells sorted from PBMCs, obtained roughly 5 days after vaccination. The rearrangement joins TRBV6-2 or TRBV6-3 to TRBJ2-5; D might be TRBD1 (6 bases). The CDR3 sequence is CASSYSSRGGETQYF. CDR3 bases: TGTGCCAGCAGTTACTCGTCCAGGGGTGGCGAGACCCAGTACTTC.